This T cell receptor (beta chain) was sequenced for a study of cytomegalovirus exposure and HLA in healthy donors. PCR was performed using 60 Vbeta and 13 Jbeta primers. The data were produced by immunoSEQ multiplex PCR, yet TCRdb's version contains in-frame clones alone and is incomplete. The data show some 200,000 clones, with more than 65% seen just once and approximately 3.9% held by the top ten. The clonotype was recovered from a man aged 50 or older in good health and CMV-seronegative. The sequencing input was PBMCs.

The CDR3 protein is CASSEGARGITEAFF. DNA for the CDR3: TGTGCCAGCAGCGAGGGTGCCAGGGGAATCACTGAAGCTTTCTTT. The rearrangement uses TRBV9 and TRBJ1-1; a weak D match, TRBD1 (6 bases). The length of the CDR3 is 15 residues. Between the trimmed V and J ends, which lost 3 bases and 4 bases, there was a span of 16 bases. Germline values: CDR1 SGDLS, CDR2 YYNGEE.